The 23 T cell receptor beta chains below all came from one sample that was sequenced in a study of prognosis after radiotherapy for stage I lung cancer. Amplification of the TCR beta CDR3 (from genomic DNA) was done by two-round multiplex PCR. Primers targeting each individual TRBV and TRBJ gene were applied in first-round PCR. In TCRdb, the multiplex PCR reads were re-called with MiXCR into one record per CDR3 protein. The table lists 24,000 or so distinct CDR3 sequences, roughly 40% of them singletons. Sequenced material: PBMCs, taken before or after stereotactic body radiation therapy (not recorded which). These receptors were obtained from a donor of 50 years or more with non-small cell lung cancer.

Judged by abundance, this clonotype is medium-sized. The chain is built from TRBV6-1 and TRBJ1-1; D unresolved. The CDR3 length is 13 residues. V shed 4 bases and J shed 1 base, with 7 bases lying between them. CDR1 and CDR2 from the germline V gene are MNHNS and SASEGT. Here the CDR3 DNA reads TGTGCCAGCAGTGCACAGAGGAACACTGAAGCTTTCTTT. Amino acids: CASSAQRNTEAFF.

The V gene is TRBV5-6, the J gene TRBJ2-7; 8 bases are shared with TRBD2. This CDR3 contains 16 residues. CDR1 is SGHDT, CDR2 YYEEEE, per germline. Trimming removed 0 bases from V and 7 bases from J; junction bases left unmatched: 12. The CDR3 nucleotides are TGTGCCAGCAGCTTGGCCAAGGGACTAGTTAGTTCGGAGCAGTACTTC. This sequence encodes CASSLAKGLVSSEQYF.

At least ten counts were recorded for this clonotype. The CDR3, as DNA: TGTGCCAGCAGTTACGGGGGATCGGGTCAGCCCCAGCATTTT. It encodes CASSYGGSGQPQHF. The chain is built from TRBV6-5 and TRBJ1-5; D is perhaps TRBD1 (5 bases). Trimming removed 2 bases at V and 6 bases at J, with 11 bases between. Germline values: CDR1 MNHEY, CDR2 SVGAGI. The CDR3 loop spans 14 amino acids.

The chain joins TRBV6-5 to TRBJ1-2; maybe TRBD1 (6 bases). V was cut by 0 bases and J by 4 bases, with 12 bases left in between. CDR3 size: 15 residues. Looked up from germline, CDR1 is MNHEY and CDR2 is SVGAGI. The CDR3 here is CASSYSGRGAYGYTF. The CDR3 DNA sequence: TGTGCCAGCAGTTACTCCGGGCGGGGGGCCTATGGCTACACCTTC.

At least ten counts were recorded for this clonotype. The chain combines TRBV9 with TRBJ2-5; 8 nucleotides align to TRBD2. CDR1 and CDR2 from the germline V gene are SGDLS and YYNGEE. The CDR3 consists of 16 residues. After removal of 3 bases from V and 5 bases from J, the junction contained 12 bases not matched to a gene. The CDR3 nucleotides read TGTGCCAGCAGCGCCTGGGCGGGAGGTGGGGGGGAGACCCAGTACTTC. It translates to CASSAWAGGGGETQYF.

This clonotype was counted many times. In DNA form, the CDR3 reads TGTGCCAGCAGTGAAGACAAGGAAGCTGAAGCTTTCTTT. Amino acid sequence: CASSEDKEAEAFF. This chain uses TRBV2 with TRBJ1-1, with D unresolved. This CDR3 contains 13 residues. V was trimmed by 1 base and J by 6 bases, leaving 9 bases between them. CDR1 and CDR2 from the germline V gene are SNHLY and FYNNEI.

This chain connects TRBV7-2 to TRBJ1-2; TRBD1 aligns across 8 bases. This CDR3 is built from 15 residues. J was trimmed by 4 bases and V by 5 bases; bases with no gene match: 9. Germline values: CDR1 SGHTA, CDR2 FQGNSA. The CDR3 sequence is CASSPRTGNAYGYTF. The DNA for the CDR3 is TGTGCCAGCAGCCCTCGGACAGGGAACGCCTATGGCTACACCTTC.

The table lists this clonotype with many counts. The chain is built from TRBV12-3 or TRBV12-4 and TRBJ2-4; possibly TRBD1 for D (6 bases). The CDR3 loop spans 12 amino acids. Between the trimmed V and J ends, which lost 6 bases and 15 bases, there was a span of 18 bases. Written as DNA, the CDR3 is TGTGCCAGCAGCCCCGTTGGGACACACCGGTACTTC. The encoded protein is CASSPVGTHRYF.

This clonotype has at least ten counts. V usage is TRBV20-1 and J usage is TRBJ2-3, with 9 bases matching TRBD2. With V trimmed by 3 bases and J by 4 bases, 5 bases remained unmatched. Per the germline V gene, CDR1 is DFQATT and CDR2 is SNEGSKA (reference sequence). The CDR3 totals 14 residues. CDR3 protein: CSASSAGGSDTQYF. In nucleotides, the CDR3 is TGCAGTGCTAGTTCCGCGGGAGGGTCAGATACGCAGTATTTT.

This clonotype was detected a few times. V and J are TRBV5-1 and TRBJ2-4; D unclear. V lost 4 bases to trimming and J lost 0 bases, with 8 bases between them. Per germline, CDR1 SGHRS and CDR2 YFSETQ. This CDR3 comprises 14 residues. CDR3 nucleotide sequence: TGCGCCAGCAGCCTGACACTAGCCAAAAACATTCAGTACTTC. As protein: CASSLTLAKNIQYF.

A word on this clonotype: Being one base from a much bigger clone, this may be a read error. The chain couples TRBV9 to TRBJ2-5; 7 positions agree with TRBD2. This CDR3 is built from 13 residues. The trim removed 5 bases at V and 5 bases at J, leaving 6 bases unmatched. CDR1 and CDR2 (germline): SGDLS, YYNGEE. The DNA of the CDR3 is TGTGCCAGCAGTACTAGCGCTGAGGAGACCCAGTACTTC. Protein: CASSTSAEETQYF. The full variable domain, its missing parts supplied by reference TRBV9 and TRBJ2-5, is DSGVTQTPKHLITATGQRVTLRCSPRSGDLSVYWYQQSLDQGLQFLIQYYNGEERAKGNILERFSAQQFPDLHSELNLSSLELGDSALYFCASSTSAEETQYFGPGTRLLVL.

This clonotype was recorded at least ten times. V is TRBV12-3 or TRBV12-4 and J is TRBJ1-3; TRBD1 matches at 12 bases. The CDR3 is 17 amino acids. The V and J ends lost 5 bases and 5 bases, in that order; junction bases with no gene match: 10. The CDR3 nucleotides are TGTGCCAGCAGTCTACCCGGGACAGGGGGCTATAGAAACACCATATATTTT. Its translation is CASSLPGTGGYRNTIYF.

Details on this clonotype: At one end the junction does not follow the germline gene, possibly because of a read error. This sequence joins TRBV2 and TRBJ2-6, with no clear D. Germline values: CDR1 SNHLY, CDR2 FYNNEI. There are 16 residues in the CDR3. CDR3 loop: CASSWVLNSGSNVLTF. The CDR3 nucleotides read TGTGCCAGCAGTTGGGTACTAAATTCTGGGTCCAACGTCCTGACTTTC.

This clonotype has a handful of counts. J is TRBJ1-1 and V is TRBV5-1, with D unresolved. The CDR3 runs to 13 residues. Germline CDR1 is SGHRS and CDR2 is YFSETQ. V lost 5 bases and J lost 3, with 11 bases in between. This chain's CDR3 is CASSPGGHTEAFF. DNA for the CDR3: TGCGCCAGCAGTCCCGGAGGACACACTGAAGCTTTCTTT.

This clonotype was seen more than once but under ten times. The gene calls are TRBV7-2 and TRBJ2-1; the D gene could be TRBD1 or TRBD2 (6 bases each). Trimming cost V 1 base and J 8 bases, with 9 bases left between them. Germline CDR1 SGHTA, CDR2 FQGNSA. The CDR3 is made up of 13 amino acids. The CDR3 DNA reads as TGTGCCAGCAGCTTAGGGGGGGCCGATGAGCAGTTCTTC. Residues: CASSLGGADEQFF.

This clonotype is medium-sized in the sample. The chain combines TRBV5-1 with TRBJ1-2, with TRBD1 identical over 9 bases. The CDR3 length is 14 residues. V lost 4 bases to trimming and J lost 7 bases; unmatched junction nucleotides: 8. CDR1 SGHRS and CDR2 YFSETQ come from the germline V gene. CDR3 protein: CASSEVQGAGGYTF. The CDR3 region has the DNA TGCGCCAGCAGCGAAGTACAGGGGGCCGGTGGCTACACCTTC.

Ten or more counts support this clonotype. This sequence joins TRBV7-3 and TRBJ2-1; possible D gene TRBD1, 6 bases. The CDR3 is 14 amino acids. The ends were cut back, 2 bases at V and 5 bases at J, with 10 bases in the middle. Germline CDR1 is SGHTA and CDR2 is FQGTGA. CDR3 in DNA: TGTGCCAGCAGCTTATCACAGGGTCACAATGAGCAGTTCTTC. Translating it yields CASSLSQGHNEQFF.

In this sample, this clonotype turned up many times. The chain links TRBV19 to TRBJ2-7; 8 bases fit TRBD1. Trimming at V came to 2 bases and at J to 2 bases, leaving 14 bases not matched to a gene. Germline values: CDR1 LNHDA, CDR2 SQIVND (reference sequence). There are 18 residues in the CDR3. The CDR3 reads CASSIFSVFLTGAYEQYF. CDR3 bases: TGTGCCAGTAGTATATTCTCGGTGTTCCTGACAGGGGCCTACGAGCAGTACTTC. The variable domain in full, completed from reference TRBV19 and TRBJ2-7, reads DGGITQSPKYLFRKEGQNVTLSCEQNLNHDAMYWYRQDPGQGLRLIYYSQIVNDFQKGDIAEGYSVSREKKESFPLTVTSAQKNPTAFYLCASSIFSVFLTGAYEQYFGPGTRLTVT.

By sample share, this clonotype is medium-sized (0.01 to 0.1%). The CDR3 reads CASSNPGLVGSGELFF. CDR3 bases: TGTGCCAGCAGTAACCCGGGACTAGTGGGGTCAGGGGAGCTGTTTTTT. This chain links TRBV6-1 with TRBJ2-2, with 8 bases matching TRBD2. The CDR3 length is 16 residues. CDR1 and CDR2 from the germline V gene are MNHNS and SASEGT. The V and J ends lost 5 bases and 8 bases, in that order; junction bases with no gene match: 13.

A few counts support this clonotype. A far larger clone is one base from this, pointing to a likely read error. The chain carries TRBV5-1 and TRBJ2-5; no clear D. The assigned J gene may be wrong: the sequence end matches TRBJ2-1 better. CDR3 size: 16 residues. The germline CDR1 and CDR2 sequences are SGHRS and YFSETQ. The CDR3 nucleotides are TGCGCCAGCGGCTCCGAACAAACCACACGGTCCGATGAGCAGTTCTTC. Translated, it gives CASGSEQTTRSDEQFF.

For this clonotype: This likely stems from a read error, as it lies one base from a far larger clone. The rearrangement links TRBV6-4 to TRBJ2-7; TRBD2 matches 7 bases. Trimming removed 5 bases from V and 0 bases from J; junction bases left unmatched: 4. This CDR3 has 14 amino acids. Germline values: CDR1 MRHNA, CDR2 SNTAGT. The CDR3 DNA reads TGTGCCAGCAGTACCCGGGGGGTCTCCTACGAGCAGTACTTC. Translated: CASSTRGVSYEQYF.

This chain uses TRBV5-1 with TRBJ2-2; D is possibly TRBD1 (5 bases). V lost 1 base to trimming and J lost 6 bases, with 13 bases between them. The CDR3 has 15 residues. Germline CDR1 SGHRS, CDR2 YFSETQ. CDR3 nucleotides: TGCGCCAGCAGCTTGCTGCAGGGCGGCGCCGGGGAGCTGTTTTTT. Translating gives CASSLLQGGAGELFF.

This clonotype appeared once. Just one base apart from a much larger clone, this may be a read error. Because the CDR3 is missing its conserved closing phenylalanine or tryptophan, this is likely a read error. No DNA is shown, since the ends of the CDR3 on it are uncertain; the CDR3 is the one TCRdb lists. The chain recombines TRBV30 with TRBJ2-4; the table gives TRBD1 as D, unverified against the DNA. CDR1 and CDR2 from the germline V gene are GTSNPN and SVGIG (reference sequence). The CDR3 sequence runs 13 residues, both termini included. The chain's CDR3 is CAWSRHGRGFLVV.